The 26 T cell receptor beta chains below all came from one sample that was sequenced in a study of shared clonotypes between healthy human individuals. Naive CD8 cells lacked CD45RO, underwent positive selection for CCR7 and left out terminally differentiated effector memory CD45RA+ cells. Repertoires were generated with immunoSEQ multiplex PCR, while TCRdb's copy carries only in-frame clones and drops some. The repertoire has over 2,000,000 clones, about 94% of them found once; the top ten carry over 1.5%. The specimen sequenced was naive CD8+ T cells from PBMCs. The origin of the receptors is a man aged 18 to 35 in good health. Some clones in this sample may be carry-over from other donors' samples.

This chain uses TRBV30 with TRBJ2-3, with D unclear. The CDR3 consists of 13 residues. Per the germline V gene, CDR1 is GTSNPN and CDR2 is SVGIG (reference sequence). Trimming shortened V by 5 bases and J by 1 base, and 10 bases separated the two germline ends. CDR3 DNA sequence: TGTGCCTGGGACGGATGGGGCACAGATACGCAGTATTTT. Protein: CAWDGWGTDTQYF.

This chain connects TRBV9 to TRBJ2-7; either TRBD1 or TRBD2 may fit D (5 bases each). Trimming shortened V by 4 bases and J by 6 bases, and 23 bases separated the two germline ends. The CDR3 is 16 amino acids. CDR1 SGDLS and CDR2 YYNGEE come from the germline V gene. CDR3 nucleotides: TGTGCCAGCAGCCCCGCCGGGACCTCAGCGGCGGGCGAGCAGTACTTC. The encoded protein is CASSPAGTSAAGEQYF.

This clone was recorded once. V is TRBV28 and J is TRBJ2-7, with 7 bases fitting TRBD2. From germline, CDR1 is MDHEN and CDR2 SYDVKM. The CDR3 totals 19 residues. Unmatched junction bases numbered 20, after V lost 4 bases and J lost 2 bases. Here the CDR3 reads CASSYRIQISGPPTYEQYF. Written as DNA, the CDR3 is TGTGCCAGCAGTTACCGGATTCAAATTAGCGGGCCACCTACCTACGAGCAGTACTTC.

As concerns this clone: The same CDR3 arises from other DNA sequences in this sample as well. The rearrangement uses TRBV27 and TRBJ1-5; TRBD1 is a possible D gene (5 bases). V was clipped by 8 bases and J by 3 bases, with 14 bases between them. CDR3 size: 14 residues. Germline lookup yields CDR1 MNHEY and CDR2 SMNVEV (reference sequence). Here the CDR3 reads CASSPQGLNQPQHF. The CDR3 DNA follows: TGTGCCAGCTCTCCCCAGGGCCTCAATCAGCCCCAGCATTTT.

The chain is built from TRBV4-3 and TRBJ1-3; the D is unclear. Germline CDR1 reads LGHNA; CDR2 reads YSLEER. The CDR3 is 16 amino acids. V lost 4 bases to trimming and J lost 0 bases, with 13 bases between them. The CDR3 spells CASSPAGFHSGNTIYF. CDR3 bases: TGCGCCAGCAGCCCAGCCGGGTTTCACTCTGGAAACACCATATATTTT.

This clone has a single count. Other DNA sequences in the sample encode the same CDR3. The chain has TRBV7-3 and TRBJ1-1; D not certain. The germline gives CDR1 SGHTA, CDR2 FQGTGA. V dropped 2 bases and J dropped 5 bases, with 9 bases sitting between them. The CDR3 has 13 amino acids. The CDR3 loop is CASSLGSGTEAFF. As DNA, the CDR3 is TGTGCCAGCAGCTTAGGGAGTGGGACTGAAGCTTTCTTT. Using reference TRBV7-3 and TRBJ1-1 for the parts outside the CDR3, the full variable domain is GAGVSQTPSNKVTEKGKYVELRCDPISGHTALYWYRQSLGQGPEFLIYFQGTGAADDSGLPNDRFFAVRPEGSVSTLKIQRTERGDSAVYLCASSLGSGTEAFFGQGTRLTVV.

This chain joins TRBV28 and TRBJ1-3, with 8 bases lining up with TRBD1. Germline V gives CDR1 MDHEN, CDR2 SYDVKM. Unmatched junction bases numbered 7, after V lost 6 bases and J lost 0 bases. The CDR3 spans 16 residues. For the CDR3, the DNA is TGTGCCAGCAGGTGGACAGGGAGTCTCTCTGGAAACACCATATATTTT. It is translated as CASRWTGSLSGNTIYF.

As concerns this clone: This CDR3 is also generated by other DNA sequences in the sample. The chain uses TRBV19 and TRBJ2-7; D unclear. Per the germline V gene, CDR1 is LNHDA and CDR2 is SQIVND (reference sequence). This CDR3 is built from 14 residues. V was pared by 6 bases and J by 0 bases, with 12 bases between. CDR3 DNA sequence: TGTGCCAGTAGCCCGGGCCTCGGCTCCTACGAGCAGTACTTC. Translating gives CASSPGLGSYEQYF.

The chain is built from TRBV5-1 and TRBJ2-5; 10 bases are shared with TRBD2. The CDR3 is 15 amino acids. V shed 1 base, J shed 2 bases, and the junction held 2 bases outside the gene matches. In germline, CDR1 is SGHRS, CDR2 YFSETQ. The CDR3 coding sequence is TGCGCCAGCAGCTTGACTAGCGGGGTGCAAGAGACCCAGTACTTC. Translated: CASSLTSGVQETQYF.

V gene TRBV14 combines with J gene TRBJ1-2; D call uncertain. The germline CDR1 and CDR2 sequences are SGHDN and FVKESK. V lost 0 bases to trimming and J lost 7 bases, with 15 bases between them. The CDR3 has 15 residues. Here the CDR3 reads CASSQEEGLSIGYTF. CDR3 DNA sequence: TGTGCCAGCAGCCAAGAAGAAGGCCTGTCAATTGGCTACACCTTC.

This chain links TRBV4-3 with TRBJ2-7; 7 nucleotides line up with TRBD1. This CDR3 has 16 residues. From germline, CDR1 is LGHNA and CDR2 YSLEER. Trimming removed 1 base from V and 2 bases from J; junction bases left unmatched: 8. Here the CDR3 DNA reads TGCGCCAGCAGCCAAGGGATGACAGGGAACCCCTACGAGCAGTACTTC. Translating it yields CASSQGMTGNPYEQYF.

The rearrangement links TRBV9 to TRBJ1-3, with TRBD1 as a possible D gene (6 bases). In germline, CDR1 is SGDLS, CDR2 YYNGEE. The CDR3 runs 15 residues. With 0 bases removed from V and 2 bases from J, the gap between germline ends came to 9 bases. The CDR3 bases are TGTGCCAGCAGCGTAGCAGGGGAGACTGGAAACACCATATATTTT. As protein: CASSVAGETGNTIYF.

The chain joins TRBV7-9 to TRBJ2-2; the D is unclear. Deletions cut 3 bases from V and 2 bases from J, with 10 bases between. This CDR3 has 15 amino acids. Germline assignment: CDR1 SEHNR and CDR2 FQNEAQ (reference sequence). CDR3 residues: CASSFGQPNTGELFF. The CDR3 DNA reads as TGTGCCAGCAGCTTTGGGCAGCCAAACACCGGGGAGCTGTTTTTT. Looking up the rest from reference TRBV7-9 and TRBJ2-2 gives the full variable domain: DTGVSQNPRHKITKRGQNVTFRCDPISEHNRLYWYRQTLGQGPEFLTYFQNEAQLEKSRLLSDRFSAERPKGSFSTLEIQRTEQGDSAMYLCASSFGQPNTGELFFGEGSRLTVL.

This clone was seen a few times. The chain employs TRBV9 and TRBJ1-2; D is undetermined. CDR3 length equals 14 residues. Germline V gene lookup returns CDR1 SGDLS and CDR2 YYNGEE. The ends were cut back, 4 bases at V and 4 bases at J, with 14 bases in the middle. The CDR3 DNA is TGTGCCAGCAGCCCCATTCGTAATCCCTATGGCTACACCTTC. Residues: CASSPIRNPYGYTF.

As to this clone: Additional DNA sequences in this sample encode the identical CDR3. V is TRBV5-6 and J is TRBJ2-3; D is undetermined. V was trimmed by 0 bases and J by 6 bases, leaving 8 bases between them. Germline CDR1 reads SGHDT; CDR2 reads YYEEEE. CDR3 length: 13 amino acids. The CDR3 reads CASSLAPEDTQYF. The CDR3 DNA sequence: TGTGCCAGCAGCTTGGCTCCGGAGGATACGCAGTATTTT. The full variable domain, in which reference TRBV5-6 and TRBJ2-3 provide the parts outside the CDR3, is DAGVTQSPTHLIKTRGQQVTLRCSPKSGHDTVSWYQQALGQGPQFIFQYYEEEERQRGNFPDRFSGHQFPNYSSELNVNALLLGDSALYLCASSLAPEDTQYFGPGTRLTVL.

CDR3 sequence (DNA): TGTGCCAGCAGCCAAGTCCACCCCCCGGCCTACAATGAGCAGTTCTTC. This sequence encodes CASSQVHPPAYNEQFF. The rearrangement uses TRBV14 and TRBJ2-1; D gene ambiguous. V lost 1 base and J 2 bases, leaving 12 bases between the germline ends. Germline values: CDR1 SGHDN, CDR2 FVKESK. The CDR3 contains 16 residues.

As DNA, the CDR3 is TGTGCCAGCGGTTGGGGGTCTCAAGAGACCCAGTACTTC. It is translated as CASGWGSQETQYF. The V gene is TRBV6-6, the J gene TRBJ2-5; D might be TRBD1 or TRBD2, each matching 5 bases. The V end was cut by 8 bases, the J end by 2 bases, with 12 bases between. This CDR3 has 13 amino acids. Germline-derived CDR1 and CDR2 are MNHNY and SVGAGI (reference sequence).

The rearrangement uses TRBV19 and TRBJ2-1; TRBD2 agrees at 8 bases. The germline V gene encodes CDR1 LNHDA and CDR2 SQIVND (reference sequence). The CDR3 has 18 amino acids. J lost 6 bases, V lost 5 bases, and 18 bases had no gene match. Here the CDR3 reads CASSPETQRESRANEQFF. The CDR3 DNA reads TGTGCCAGTAGTCCAGAGACCCAGCGGGAGAGTCGAGCCAATGAGCAGTTCTTC.

This clone appeared a single time. The chain recombines TRBV7-6 with TRBJ2-7; TRBD1 might be the D (6 bases). V was shortened by 5 bases and J by 3 bases, with 11 bases between the two germline ends. Germline-derived CDR1 and CDR2 are SGHVS and FNYEAQ. This CDR3 spans 13 amino acids. CDR3 loop: CASSRTEDYEQYF. Written as DNA, the CDR3 is TGTGCCAGCAGCAGGACAGAGGACTACGAGCAGTACTTC.

The chain joins TRBV2 to TRBJ2-7; D tentatively fits TRBD1 or TRBD2 (5 bases each). V was clipped by 6 bases and J by 2 bases, with 11 bases between them. Looked up from germline, CDR1 is SNHLY and CDR2 is FYNNEI. This CDR3 has 13 residues. The CDR3 DNA reads as TGTGCCAGCAGGGTGGGGGTGCCCTACGAGCAGTACTTC. It encodes CASRVGVPYEQYF.

The CDR3 DNA reads as TGCGCCAGCAGCCAAGATTTGGGACTAGCATACCCCGAGCAGTACTTC. Amino acid sequence: CASSQDLGLAYPEQYF. V gene TRBV4-1 combines with J gene TRBJ2-7, with 9 bases fitting TRBD2. Trimming took 0 bases from V and 6 from J; bases not matched to a gene: 9. The CDR3 covers 16 residues. Germline V gene sequence: CDR1 MGHRA, CDR2 YSYEKL.

To note about this clone: The identical CDR3 is also encoded by other nucleotide sequences in the sample. The chain links TRBV7-9 to TRBJ1-5, with D uncertain. The CDR3 loop spans 13 amino acids. Germline V gene sequence: CDR1 SEHNR, CDR2 FQNEAQ (reference sequence). V was shortened by 3 bases and J by 2 bases, with 5 bases between the two germline ends. CDR3 nucleotide sequence: TGTGCCAGCAGCTTTCCAGGCAATCAGCCCCAGCATTTT. Its protein product is CASSFPGNQPQHF.

About this clone: Other nucleotide sequences in the sample specify the same CDR3. V is TRBV9 and J is TRBJ2-1; D is possibly TRBD2 (5 bases). Germline V gene data show CDR1 as SGDLS and CDR2 as YYNGEE. The CDR3 covers 16 residues. Trimming removed 0 bases from V and 2 bases from J, with 12 bases in between. The CDR3 here is CASSVVGRGTYNEQFF. DNA for the CDR3: TGTGCCAGCAGCGTAGTCGGTCGGGGTACCTACAATGAGCAGTTCTTC.

This chain uses TRBV27 with TRBJ2-7; TRBD2 agrees at 7 bases. The CDR3 extends over 14 amino acids. The V gene end was trimmed by 3 bases and the J gene end by 3 bases; junction bases not matched to a gene: 5. Germline CDR1 and CDR2: MNHEY and SMNVEV (reference sequence). This CDR3 is CASSFWGGHYEQYF. The CDR3 DNA is TGTGCCAGCAGTTTTTGGGGAGGGCACTACGAGCAGTACTTC.

The V call is TRBV9, the J call TRBJ2-7, with D perhaps TRBD1 or TRBD2 (5 bases each). V was trimmed by 3 bases and J by 7 bases, leaving 23 bases between them. CDR3 length: 16 amino acids. The germline gives CDR1 SGDLS, CDR2 YYNGEE. CDR3 nucleotide sequence: TGTGCCAGCAGCGCCAAGGCCGGGACCGACGTGGGGGAGCAGTACTTC. This encodes CASSAKAGTDVGEQYF.

The chain recombines TRBV10-3 with TRBJ2-7, with D unclear. Germline loops: CDR1 ENHRY, CDR2 SYGVKD. Trimming removed 6 bases at V and 0 bases at J, with 15 bases between. The CDR3 contains 15 residues. CDR3: CAIRTKDPTSYEQYF. CDR3 sequence (DNA): TGTGCCATCAGGACGAAGGACCCGACCTCCTACGAGCAGTACTTC.